These 30 T cell receptor beta chains came from one sample sequenced in a study of cytomegalovirus exposure and HLA in healthy donors. The table came from immunoSEQ multiplex PCR; TCRdb's copy has only in-frame clones and leaves some out. In the table there are 200,000 or so clones, around 84% of which are singletons. Specimen: PBMCs. The receptors come from a man in his late teens or twenties in good health and CMV-seropositive.

The chain joins TRBV2 to TRBJ2-3; 7 bases are a match to TRBD1. The CDR3 totals 12 residues. Trimming removed 6 bases from V and 10 bases from J; junction bases left unmatched: 7. Germline CDR1 and CDR2: SNHLY and FYNNEI. The CDR3, as DNA: TGTGCCAGCAGAAACAGGGGCAGTGCGCAGTATTTT. Residues: CASRNRGSAQYF.

The J gene is TRBJ2-1, the V gene TRBV5-1; D might be TRBD1 (8 bases). Germline assignment: CDR1 SGHRS and CDR2 YFSETQ. With 2 bases removed from V and 7 bases from J, the gap between germline ends came to 16 bases. This CDR3 region has 15 residues. This CDR3 is CASSFGGTGKNEQFF. The CDR3 DNA sequence: TGCGCCAGCAGCTTCGGGGGGACAGGCAAGAATGAGCAGTTCTTC.

This chain connects TRBV7-2 to TRBJ2-3; D is uncertain. CDR1 and CDR2 (germline): SGHTA, FQGNSA. The CDR3 spans 12 residues. V was trimmed by 2 bases and J by 6 bases, leaving 6 bases between them. CDR3 bases: TGTGCCAGCAGCTTAATCTCGGATACGCAGTATTTT. Translating it yields CASSLISDTQYF.

This clone was seen more than once but under ten times. The chain employs TRBV5-1 and TRBJ1-1; 8 bases are shared with TRBD1. J gave up 10 bases and V 0 bases, and 5 bases lay outside the gene matches. CDR1 and CDR2 from the germline V gene are SGHRS and YFSETQ. The CDR3 consists of 13 residues. The CDR3 reads CASSLAGGTGAFF. The CDR3 coding sequence is TGCGCCAGCAGCTTGGCCGGGGGGACAGGAGCTTTCTTT.

V gene TRBV4-2 combines with J gene TRBJ2-7, with 11 bases that match TRBD2. This CDR3 has 18 residues. CDR1 is LGHNA and CDR2 is YNFKEQ in the germline V gene. The junction had 10 bases not matched to a gene; V was cut back by 1 base and J by 2 bases. The CDR3 sequence is CASSQVFSVGLAAYEQYF. CDR3 bases: TGTGCCAGCAGCCAAGTTTTTAGTGTGGGACTAGCGGCCTACGAGCAGTACTTC.

The CDR3 loop reads CASSLDQGLRNTEAFF. CDR3 nucleotides: TGCGCCAGCAGCTTGGATCAGGGCTTGAGGAACACTGAAGCTTTCTTT. The chain combines TRBV5-1 with TRBJ1-1, with D possibly being TRBD1 (5 bases). The V end was cut by 0 bases, the J end by 1 base, with 13 bases between. The CDR3 has 16 residues. CDR1 is SGHRS, CDR2 YFSETQ, per germline.

About this clone itself: Different DNA sequences within this sample yield the same CDR3. The chain combines TRBV6-5 with TRBJ1-1, with no clear D. CDR1 is MNHEY and CDR2 is SVGAGI in the germline V gene. The length of the CDR3 is 11 residues. The CDR3: CASSRNTEAFF. The DNA of the CDR3 is TGTGCTTCCAGTCGGAACACTGAAGCTTTCTTT.

The rearrangement joins TRBV29-1 to TRBJ2-7; 12 bases align to TRBD2. Germline loops: CDR1 SQVTM, CDR2 ANQGSEA. This CDR3 contains 15 residues. The V and J ends lost 6 bases and 3 bases, in that order; junction bases with no gene match: 9. The CDR3 nucleotides read TGCAGCGTCCGAGCGACTAGCGGGAGTATCTACGAGCAGTACTTC. Its protein product is CSVRATSGSIYEQYF.

The chain employs TRBV28 and TRBJ2-7, with D possibly matching TRBD2 (7 bases). The CDR3 loop spans 14 amino acids. Trimming left V 6 bases short and J 4 bases short, with 16 bases between. CDR1 and CDR2 (germline): MDHEN, SYDVKM. The CDR3 protein is CASSRGGPSYEQYF. The CDR3 nucleotides are TGTGCCAGCAGCCGCGGGGGCCCCTCTTACGAGCAGTACTTC. The whole variable domain, filled in from reference TRBV28 and TRBJ2-7, reads DVKVTQSSRYLVKRTGEKVFLECVQDMDHENMFWYRQDPGLGLRLIYFSYDVKMKEKGDIPEGYSVSREKKERFSLILESASTNQTSMYLCASSRGGPSYEQYFGPGTRLTVT.

This rearrangement joins TRBV7-8 to TRBJ1-1; D uncertain. Germline values: CDR1 SGHVS, CDR2 FQNEAQ. This CDR3 region has 15 residues. Between the trimmed V and J ends, which lost 5 bases and 3 bases, there was a span of 16 bases. The CDR3 loop is CASSVYTGADTEAFF. As DNA, the CDR3 is TGTGCCAGCAGCGTTTACACCGGAGCTGACACTGAAGCTTTCTTT. The full variable domain, with the rest looked up from reference TRBV7-8 and TRBJ1-1, is GAGVSQSPRYKVAKRGQDVALRCDPISGHVSLFWYQQALGQGPEFLTYFQNEAQLDKSGLPSDRFFAERPEGSVSTLKIQRTQQEDSAVYLCASSVYTGADTEAFFGQGTRLTVV.

V gene TRBV14 combines with J gene TRBJ1-2, with unresolved D. The ends were cut back, 2 bases at V and 0 bases at J, with 4 bases in the middle. The CDR3 consists of 13 residues. Germline CDR1 reads SGHDN; CDR2 reads FVKESK. CDR3 bases: TGTGCCAGCAGCCAATTCGCTAACTATGGCTACACCTTC. Translating it yields CASSQFANYGYTF.

The chain couples TRBV30 to TRBJ2-1, with 12 nucleotides matching TRBD2. The CDR3 is made up of 17 amino acids. V trimming: 1 base; J trimming: 7 bases; junction bases outside the gene matches: 11. Germline loops: CDR1 GTSNPN, CDR2 SVGIG (reference sequence). In DNA form, the CDR3 reads TGTGCCTGGAGTGACCCCCTTACTAGCGGGAGGTTAAATGAGCAGTTCTTC. Translated: CAWSDPLTSGRLNEQFF.

The chain uses TRBV2 and TRBJ2-7, with D possibly being TRBD2 (6 bases). This CDR3 region has 16 residues. The V end lost 6 bases, the J end lost 2 bases, and 20 bases lay between the germline ends. Germline V gene data show CDR1 as SNHLY and CDR2 as FYNNEI. Here the CDR3 reads CASSLWGSGRTYEQYF. CDR3 nucleotides: TGTGCCAGCAGCCTATGGGGCAGCGGGCGAACCTACGAGCAGTACTTC.

The genes are TRBV19 and TRBJ2-7; TRBD1 agrees at 7 bases. The V gene end was trimmed by 5 bases and the J gene end by 7 bases; junction bases not matched to a gene: 11. CDR1 is LNHDA, CDR2 SQIVND, per germline (reference sequence). The CDR3 spans 14 residues. The CDR3 loop is CASSQTGAQGEQYF. The CDR3 DNA reads TGTGCCAGTAGTCAAACAGGGGCCCAGGGGGAGCAGTACTTC.

V and J are TRBV6-1 and TRBJ1-2, with D maybe TRBD1 (6 bases). The CDR3 spans 13 residues. CDR1 and CDR2 (germline): MNHNS, SASEGT. V lost 7 bases and J 7 bases, leaving 16 bases between the germline ends. The CDR3 loop is CASNYRAQGGYTF. As DNA, the CDR3 is TGTGCCAGCAACTACAGGGCACAGGGTGGCTACACCTTC.

A remark on this clone: This specimen includes other DNA sequences encoding the same CDR3. The J gene is TRBJ2-7, the V gene TRBV27, with D unclear. Germline values: CDR1 MNHEY, CDR2 SMNVEV (reference sequence). Trimming removed 0 bases from V and 6 bases from J, with 6 bases in between. The CDR3 runs 12 residues. CDR3 loop: CASSLSGGEQYF. Written as DNA, the CDR3 is TGTGCCAGCAGTTTATCTGGCGGCGAGCAGTACTTC.

This chain joins TRBV6-1 and TRBJ2-2, with D uncertain. Trimming removed 2 bases from V and 2 bases from J, with 9 bases in between. The CDR3 spans 15 residues. The germline gives CDR1 MNHNS, CDR2 SASEGT. In DNA form, the CDR3 reads TGTGCCAGCAGTGAACAGGTCCAAAACACCGGGGAGCTGTTTTTT. Translation gives CASSEQVQNTGELFF.

This chain uses TRBV4-2 with TRBJ2-5; 13 positions match TRBD2. The CDR3 runs to 17 residues. V shed 0 bases and J 5 bases; nucleotides not matched to a gene: 6. CDR1 and CDR2 (germline): LGHNA, YNFKEQ. Here the CDR3 DNA reads TGTGCCAGCAGCCAAGATTGGGAACTAGCGGGAGGGGAGACCCAGTACTTC. It yields the protein CASSQDWELAGGETQYF.

The chain employs TRBV28 and TRBJ2-2; no firm D call. The CDR3 is 16 residues long. Deletions cut 6 bases from V and 1 base from J, with 15 bases between. Germline V gene data show CDR1 as MDHEN and CDR2 as SYDVKM. The CDR3 bases are TGTGCCAGCAGCCAACGGGTTGGCCGGAACACCGGGGAGCTGTTTTTT. Translated: CASSQRVGRNTGELFF.

This clone was counted at least ten times. The rearrangement joins TRBV7-9 to TRBJ1-4; TRBD1 agrees at 11 bases. With V trimmed by 5 bases and J by 5 bases, 1 base remained unmatched. Germline V CDR1 and CDR2: SEHNR, FQNEAQ (reference sequence). This CDR3 contains 14 residues. The CDR3 DNA sequence: TGTGCCAGCAGCGGGACAGGGGGGAATGAAAAACTGTTTTTT. Amino acids: CASSGTGGNEKLFF.

The rearrangement joins TRBV19 to TRBJ2-7; the D gene is possibly TRBD1 (6 bases). Per the germline V gene, CDR1 is LNHDA and CDR2 is SQIVND (reference sequence). V shed 3 bases and J shed 3 bases, with 21 bases lying between them. The CDR3 extends over 17 amino acids. The CDR3 nucleotides read TGTGCCAGTAGTATCGGGACATCCCTAGGGGAGATCTACGAGCAGTACTTC. As protein: CASSIGTSLGEIYEQYF.

J is TRBJ1-1 and V is TRBV6-1; D might be TRBD1 (6 bases). Trimming cost V 6 bases and J 8 bases, with 19 bases left between them. The CDR3 totals 14 residues. Germline loops: CDR1 MNHNS, CDR2 SASEGT. The CDR3: CASRYRDSFSEAFF. CDR3 nucleotides: TGTGCCAGCAGATACAGGGATTCGTTTTCCGAAGCTTTCTTT.

The count of this clone is one. The rearrangement uses TRBV19 and TRBJ1-5; 7 nucleotides match TRBD1. Germline CDR1 LNHDA, CDR2 SQIVND (reference sequence). CDR3 length: 16 residues. Trimming at V came to 1 base and at J to 7 bases, leaving 10 bases not matched to a gene. The CDR3 is CASSIVKGAGRQPQHF. The CDR3 coding sequence is TGTGCCAGTAGTATAGTAAAGGGGGCAGGACGCCAGCCCCAGCATTTT.

This rearrangement joins TRBV6-5 to TRBJ1-3; possibly TRBD1 for D (5 bases). CDR1 and CDR2 (germline): MNHEY, SVGAGI. The CDR3 runs 14 residues. V was pared by 2 bases and J by 0 bases, with 5 bases between. Here the CDR3 reads CASSYRGSGNTIYF. The CDR3 DNA is TGTGCCAGCAGTTACAGGGGCTCTGGAAACACCATATATTTT.

In its sample, this clone was seen once. The V and J genes are TRBV10-3 and TRBJ2-1, with 10 bases matching TRBD2. The V gene end was trimmed by 3 bases and the J gene end by 5 bases; junction bases not matched to a gene: 7. Germline V CDR1 and CDR2: ENHRY, SYGVKD. This CDR3 is built from 16 residues. The CDR3 region is CAISDPTSGANNEQFF. CDR3 nucleotides: TGTGCCATCAGTGACCCCACTAGCGGGGCTAACAATGAGCAGTTCTTC.

The chain employs TRBV7-9 and TRBJ2-1, with D hard to call. The CDR3 contains 14 residues. CDR1 and CDR2 from the germline V gene are SEHNR and FQNEAQ (reference sequence). The ends were cut back, 4 bases at V and 4 bases at J, with 11 bases in the middle. The CDR3: CASSYRYRYNEQFF. The CDR3, as DNA: TGTGCCAGCAGCTACCGCTATAGATACAATGAGCAGTTCTTC.

DNA of the CDR3: TGTGCCAGCAGCACGACAGGGTCCAGCACTGAAGCTTTCTTT. Its protein is CASSTTGSSTEAFF. This chain links TRBV7-3 with TRBJ1-1, with 7 bases identical to TRBD1. V lost 5 bases, J lost 4 bases, and 7 bases stayed unmatched. There are 14 residues in the CDR3. CDR1 is SGHTA and CDR2 is FQGTGA in the germline V gene.

This rearrangement joins TRBV7-2 to TRBJ2-1; TRBD2 agrees at 9 bases. Germline CDR1 and CDR2: SGHTA and FQGNSA. Germline trimming cut 5 bases from V and 4 bases from J; bases unmatched to any gene: 9. The CDR3 loop spans 16 amino acids. The CDR3 nucleotides are TGTGCCAGCAGCCGAGAAAAGCGGGAGGTTTACAATGAGCAGTTCTTC. Encoded protein: CASSREKREVYNEQFF.

This clone has just a few counts. V gene TRBV7-9 combines with J gene TRBJ1-5; perhaps TRBD1 as D (5 bases). V shed 2 bases and J shed 5 bases, with 19 bases lying between them. The CDR3 totals 17 residues. Germline CDR1 is SEHNR and CDR2 is FQNEAQ (reference sequence). The CDR3 region is CASSLSLQGGDDQPQHF. The CDR3 region has the DNA TGTGCCAGCAGCTTAAGTCTTCAGGGAGGGGACGATCAGCCCCAGCATTTT.

The chain links TRBV28 to TRBJ2-2; 10 nucleotides align to TRBD2. Germline values: CDR1 MDHEN, CDR2 SYDVKM. The CDR3 has 15 residues. V was clipped by 10 bases and J by 4 bases; unmatched bases: 9. The CDR3 loop reads CATVEGLAPTGELFF. DNA for the CDR3: TGTGCCACCGTGGAGGGACTAGCGCCCACCGGGGAGCTGTTTTTT. Based on the CDR3 plus reference TRBV28 and TRBJ2-2, the full variable domain is DVKVTQSSRYLVKRTGEKVFLECVQDMDHENMFWYRQDPGLGLRLIYFSYDVKMKEKGDIPEGYSVSREKKERFSLILESASTNQTSMYLCATVEGLAPTGELFFGEGSRLTVL.